The rows below give T cell receptor beta chains drawn from one sample of a study of shared clonotypes between healthy human individuals. The assay was immunoSEQ multiplex PCR, and TCRdb's table has in-frame clones only and misses some. This sample has some 2.4 million clones, with 93% found just once. The sample taken for sequencing was naive CD4+ T cells from PBMCs. Every receptor here comes from a man in his late teens or twenties in good health. Some clones in this sample may be carry-over from other donors' samples. Each CDR3 is given with its conserved first and last residue. A D gene is named only where the DNA matches it firmly. Size is stated for part of the rows, as once, few or many counts, or as a class when the clone is expanded.

>TRBJ2-6|TRBV5-1|-|-
TGCGCCAGCAGCTTGGGACCTGCTGGGGCCAACGTCCTGACTTTC
CASSLGPAGANVLTF
>TRBJ2-2|TRBV6-1|-|-
TGTGCCAGCAGCCCAGCGGGCTGGGGCGGGGAGCTGTTTTTT
CASSPAGWGGELFF
>TRBJ1-1|TRBV6-1|-|-
TGTGCCAGCATAAAGGACGGGAACACTGAAGCTTTCTTT
CASIKDGNTEAFF
>TRBJ1-3|TRBV7-2|-|-
TGTGCCAGCAGCTCAGAGATTACTGGAAACACCATATATTTT
CASSSEITGNTIYF
>TRBJ2-7|TRBV5-1|-|-
TGCGCCAGCAGCTTTGGCTTAATAAGCTCCTACGAGCAGTACTTC
CASSFGLISSYEQYF
>TRBJ2-2|TRBV7-9|-|once
TGTGCCAGCAGCTTATCCCCCCTTCGCACCGGGGAGCTGTTTTTT
CASSLSPLRTGELFF
>TRBJ1-2|TRBV5-1|-|-
TGCGCCAGCAGCCTCATCGTACAGGGACCAGATGGCTACACCTTC
CASSLIVQGPDGYTF
>TRBJ2-3|TRBV4-3|TRBD2|-
TGCGCCAGCAGCCAAGATCTAGCGGGAGTGAGAGATACGCAGTATTTT
CASSQDLAGVRDTQYF
>TRBJ2-2|TRBV5-1|-|-
TGCGCCAGCAGCTCTGGGGCCACCGGGGAGCTGTTTTTT
CASSSGATGELFF
>TRBJ1-5|TRBV6-6|-|-
TGTGCCAGCAGTGGGACCGGGACGCCGGGGAATCAGCCCCAGCATTTT
CASSGTGTPGNQPQHF
>TRBJ2-1|TRBV7-2|-|-
TGTGCCAGCAGCTTAGGACAGATCTCCTACAATGAGCAGTTCTTC
CASSLGQISYNEQFF
>TRBJ2-3|TRBV5-1|TRBD2|-
TGCGCCAGCAGCTTCGGGGGGTCCTCTAGCACAGATACGCAGTATTTT
CASSFGGSSSTDTQYF
>TRBJ2-5|TRBV21-1|-|-
TGTGCCAGCAGCCTCCGACAGGGGGAGACCCAGTACTTC
CASSLRQGETQYF
>TRBJ2-7|TRBV7-7|TRBD1|-
TGTGCCAGCAGCCAGGGACAGGGGATATCCTACGAGCAGTACTTC
CASSQGQGISYEQYF
>TRBJ2-7|TRBV10-3|-|-
TGTGCCATCAGTGAGTCAATAAGGGGGCAGTACTTC
CAISESIRGQYF
>TRBJ2-1|TRBV5-4|TRBD2|-
TGTGCCAGCAGCCCGACTAGCGGGATAAATGAGCAGTTCTTC
CASSPTSGINEQFF
>TRBJ1-2|TRBV9|-|-
TGTGCCAGCAGCGCCGACAGCCCCAGGAGCGGCTACACCTTC
CASSADSPRSGYTF
>TRBJ2-1|TRBV2|-|-
TGTGCCAGCAGTGATAGCGGTAGCTCCTACAATGAGCAGTTCTTC
CASSDSGSSYNEQFF
>TRBJ1-5|TRBV5-1|-|-
TGCGCCAGCAGCCCCCCAGACCGGACCCTCAATCAGCCCCAGCATTTT
CASSPPDRTLNQPQHF
>TRBJ2-1|TRBV7-3|TRBD2|-
TGTGCCAGCAGCGCGACTAGCGGGAGCTACAATGAGCAGTTCTTC
CASSATSGSYNEQFF
>TRBJ1-2|TRBV28|-|-
TGTGCCAGCAGTTTATGGCCGGGAGAGGAGAAGGGCTACACCTTC
CASSLWPGEEKGYTF
>TRBJ2-1|TRBV6-5|TRBD1|-
TGTGCCACCCGGGACAGGACTTACAATGAGCAGTTCTTC
CATRDRTYNEQFF
>TRBJ2-5|TRBV10-3|-|-
TGTGCCATCAGTGAGAGAGGGCCTCGTGGAGAGACCCAGTACTTC
CAISERGPRGETQYF
>TRBJ1-5|TRBV2|-|few
TGTGCCAGCAGTGGTACCAGAATGTTTAGCAATCAGCCCCAGCATTTT
CASSGTRMFSNQPQHF
>TRBJ1-1|TRBV19|-|-
TGTGCCAGTAGTTCCAGACAGGCCGTCCCAACTGAAGCTTTCTTT
CASSSRQAVPTEAFF
>TRBJ1-2|TRBV2|-|-
TGTGCCAGCAGTCAGCAGGGTGGTGACTATGGCTACACCTTC
CASSQQGGDYGYTF
>TRBJ2-1|TRBV5-1|-|-
TGCGCCAGCAGCCGAAGGGGCATTTCGAGTGGTGAGCAGTTCTTC
CASSRRGISSGEQFF
>TRBJ2-7|TRBV4-1|TRBD2|once
TGCGCCAGCAGCTCCCCTAGCGGGACCGAGCAGTACTTC
CASSSPSGTEQYF
>TRBJ2-1|TRBV10-3|TRBD1|once
TGTGCCATCAGTGACCCGGGGACAGGGAACGGTGAGCAGTTCTTC
CAISDPGTGNGEQFF
>TRBJ2-3|TRBV5-1|-|-
TGCGCCAGCAGCCCCCCGTGGGGGGATACGCAGTATTTT
CASSPPWGDTQYF
>TRBJ2-1|TRBV7-9|TRBD1|-
TGTGCCAGCAGCTCAACGCCCCAGGGGGCGCATGAGCAGTTCTTC
CASSSTPQGAHEQFF
>TRBJ1-2|TRBV2|TRBD1|-
TGTGCCAGCAGTGGGACAGGGAGAAACTATGGCTACACCTTC
CASSGTGRNYGYTF
>TRBJ2-7|TRBV28|TRBD2|-
TGTGCCAGCAGGTCGACGGGGGGAGACTGGGGCTACGAGCAGTACTTC
CASRSTGGDWGYEQYF
>TRBJ1-1|TRBV5-8|-|-
TGTGCCAGCAGCTTGGTAGGGGTAGATGCTTTCTTT
CASSLVGVDAFF
>TRBJ2-7|TRBV15|-|-
TGTGCCACCAGCAGAGAACCGGGAGTAGAGGAGCAGTACTTC
CATSREPGVEEQYF
>TRBJ2-1|TRBV11-3|-|-
TGTGCCAGCAGCCCGGCCGGGGGCGAGCAGTTCTTC
CASSPAGGEQFF
>TRBJ2-1|TRBV9|TRBD2|-
TGTGCCAGCAGCGTAGGGGTCAGGGGGACAACTAGCGGGAGTCAGGATGAGCAGTTCTTC
CASSVGVRGTTSGSQDEQFF